The 27 T cell receptor beta chains given below trace back to one sample, sequenced in a study of T-cell reconstitution after alpha-beta-depleted transplantation in children. Unique molecular identifiers were built into the TCRbeta library. TCRdb recomputed calls from the PCR reads with MiXCR, one row per CDR3 protein. The data contain about 610,000 distinct CDR3 sequences, 10% to 13% of them singletons. The material was PBMCs from the stem cell graft donor, obtained from the stem cell graft. These receptors were taken from a human donor who donated a stem cell graft to a child with acute myeloid leukemia.

The chain uses TRBV7-3 and TRBJ2-7; TRBD2 agrees at 9 bases. This CDR3 contains 16 residues. Trimming took 5 bases from V and 5 from J; bases not matched to a gene: 13. Germline CDR1 reads SGHTA; CDR2 reads FQGTGA. The CDR3 DNA sequence: TGTGCCAGCAGCCCGAAGGCTAGCGGGAACCATGACGAGCAGTACTTC. This codes for CASSPKASGNHDEQYF. The complete variable domain, with remaining parts taken from reference TRBV7-3 and TRBJ2-7, reads GAGVSQTPSNKVTEKGKYVELRCDPISGHTALYWYRQSLGQGPEFLIYFQGTGAADDSGLPNDRFFAVRPEGSVSTLKIQRTERGDSAVYLCASSPKASGNHDEQYFGPGTRLTVT.

This clonotype was detected many times. This chain links TRBV20-1 with TRBJ2-1, with 12 bases aligning to TRBD2. This CDR3 has 15 amino acids. The V segment lost 2 bases and the J segment 9 bases; nucleotides outside the gene matches: 8. Germline V gene sequence: CDR1 DFQATT, CDR2 SNEGSKA (reference sequence). DNA of the CDR3: TGCAGTGCTAGATTTCTAGCGGGAGGGCCGGGTGAGCAGTTCTTC. Translated: CSARFLAGGPGEQFF.

The chain links TRBV4-3 to TRBJ2-7, with TRBD2 matching 8 bases. Germline assignment: CDR1 LGHNA and CDR2 YSLEER. V dropped 3 bases and J dropped 2; count of bases not matched to a gene: 15. The length of the CDR3 is 18 residues. As DNA, the CDR3 is TGCGCCAGCAGCCATTCTGTCGTGCGGGAGGAACTTGCCTACGAGCAGTACTTC. As protein: CASSHSVVREELAYEQYF.

The V gene is TRBV28, the J gene TRBJ2-2; D is undetermined. Germline values: CDR1 MDHEN, CDR2 SYDVKM. V dropped 3 bases and J dropped 1 base, with 9 bases sitting between them. This CDR3 has 15 residues. CDR3 DNA sequence: TGTGCCAGCAGTTTCCTTCAGAGGAACACCGGGGAGCTGTTTTTT. Its protein product is CASSFLQRNTGELFF.

This clonotype was seen at least ten times. The rearrangement uses TRBV15 and TRBJ1-1, with D unresolved. The CDR3 extends over 18 amino acids. V was clipped by 0 bases and J by 0 bases, with 17 bases between them. CDR1 is LNHNV and CDR2 is YYDKDF in the germline V gene (reference sequence). CDR3 DNA sequence: TGTGCCACCAGCAGAGATTTGGGTATTTGGGGAGTGAACACTGAAGCTTTCTTT. This gives the protein CATSRDLGIWGVNTEAFF.

This clonotype was detected many times. This chain uses TRBV6-2 or TRBV6-3 with TRBJ2-1, with D uncertain. V lost 6 bases and J 0 bases, leaving 6 bases between the germline ends. The germline V gene has CDR1 MNHEY and CDR2 SVGEGT. CDR3 length: 13 amino acids. CDR3 nucleotide sequence: TGTGCCAGCAGGGAAGTCTCCTACAATGAGCAGTTCTTC. It codes for CASREVSYNEQFF.

This clonotype was seen a few times. J is TRBJ2-1 and V is TRBV6-5; 12 nucleotides line up with TRBD2. The CDR3 spans 15 residues. Germline values: CDR1 MNHEY, CDR2 SVGAGI. V lost 1 base, J lost 9 bases, and 4 bases stayed unmatched. CDR3 DNA sequence: TGTGCCAGCAGTTACTATCTAGCGGGAGGGCCTGAGCAGTTCTTC. Protein sequence: CASSYYLAGGPEQFF.

This clonotype was counted only a few times. The chain couples TRBV25-1 to TRBJ2-1; D may be TRBD2 (6 bases). Germline values: CDR1 MGHDK, CDR2 SYGVNS. V was trimmed by 1 base and J by 3 bases, leaving 13 bases between them. This CDR3 comprises 16 residues. The CDR3 region has the DNA TGTGCCAGCAGTGAATCTACTAGCCCCTACTACAATGAGCAGTTCTTC. This encodes CASSESTSPYYNEQFF.

This clonotype was observed many times. V is TRBV29-1 and J is TRBJ2-4; tentatively, D is TRBD1 (5 bases). Germline CDR1 reads SQVTM; CDR2 reads ANQGSEA. The length of the CDR3 is 15 residues. V was cut by 3 bases and J by 4 bases, with 16 bases left in between. The CDR3, as DNA: TGCAGCGTTGATGTTAAAGTCTCAGGGAAAAACATTCAGTACTTC. Protein: CSVDVKVSGKNIQYF.

This clonotype turned up a few times. V gene TRBV15 combines with J gene TRBJ1-1, with D uncertain. CDR3 length: 13 residues. Germline CDR1 reads LNHNV; CDR2 reads YYDKDF (reference sequence). V lost 0 bases and J lost 11, with 13 bases in between. DNA of the CDR3: TGTGCCACCAGCAGAGATTCAGCCCTGGGCGCTTTCTTT. It codes for CATSRDSALGAFF.

In this sample, this clonotype turned up a few times. The chain couples TRBV7-8 to TRBJ2-1; D not resolved. The germline V gene has CDR1 SGHVS and CDR2 FQNEAQ. Trimming pared 5 bases from V and 5 bases from J, leaving 10 bases between. The CDR3 extends over 13 amino acids. CDR3 DNA: TGTGCCAGCAGCAGGCAGGATCACAATGAGCAGTTCTTC. Translated, it gives CASSRQDHNEQFF. Variable domain in full (rest from reference TRBV7-8 and TRBJ2-1): GAGVSQSPRYKVAKRGQDVALRCDPISGHVSLFWYQQALGQGPEFLTYFQNEAQLDKSGLPSDRFFAERPEGSVSTLKIQRTQQEDSAVYLCASSRQDHNEQFFGPGTRLTVL.

This clonotype was detected a few times. J is TRBJ2-2 and V is TRBV12-5; D is undetermined. The V and J ends lost 6 bases and 9 bases respectively, with 8 bases between them. Germline V gene lookup returns CDR1 LGHNT and CDR2 FRNRAP. The CDR3 has 11 residues. Here the CDR3 reads CASGHGRELFF. The CDR3 region has the DNA TGTGCTAGTGGCCACGGCAGGGAGCTGTTTTTT.

The chain employs TRBV12-3 or TRBV12-4 and TRBJ1-4; D gene unclear. This CDR3 region has 14 residues. V was clipped by 2 bases and J by 8 bases, with 12 bases between them. This chain's CDR3 is CASSLWRMGEKLFF. Here the CDR3 DNA reads TGTGCCAGCAGTTTATGGAGGATGGGGGAAAAACTGTTTTTT.

The gene calls are TRBV18 and TRBJ2-7; 8 bases align to TRBD2. The CDR3 loop spans 15 amino acids. Germline CDR1 reads KGHSH; CDR2 reads LQKENI. Trimming took 3 bases from V and 2 from J; bases not matched to a gene: 6. The CDR3 here is CASSPSSGGAYEQYF. In nucleotides, the CDR3 is TGTGCCAGCTCACCCTCCAGCGGGGGTGCCTACGAGCAGTACTTC.

Many counts were recorded for this clonotype. The V gene is TRBV7-2, the J gene TRBJ2-2; D unclear. In germline, CDR1 is SGHTA, CDR2 FQGNSA. Trimming cost V 6 bases and J 0 bases, with 2 bases left between them. CDR3 length equals 12 residues. The CDR3 coding sequence is TGTGCCAGCAGACCGAACACCGGGGAGCTGTTTTTT. Protein product: CASRPNTGELFF.

The chain has TRBV20-1 and TRBJ2-2, with TRBD1 as a possible D gene (5 bases). The length of the CDR3 is 15 residues. Germline V gene data show CDR1 as DFQATT and CDR2 as SNEGSKA (reference sequence). V gave up 0 bases and J gave up 1 base, with 9 bases separating them. CDR3 sequence (DNA): TGCAGTGCTAGAGATATAAGGGGGAACACCGGGGAGCTGTTTTTT. This codes for CSARDIRGNTGELFF.

This clonotype was seen only a few times. The J gene is TRBJ2-2, the V gene TRBV7-2; TRBD2 might be the D (6 bases). Deletions cut 1 base from V and 1 base from J, with 10 bases between. Looked up from germline, CDR1 is SGHTA and CDR2 is FQGNSA. This CDR3 spans 16 amino acids. CDR3 protein: CASSLDTGVNTGELFF. CDR3 in DNA: TGTGCCAGCAGCTTAGACACGGGAGTGAACACCGGGGAGCTGTTTTTT.

This clonotype was seen many times. The chain has TRBV7-2 and TRBJ2-5; 11 bases agree with TRBD2. Unmatched junction bases numbered 2, after V lost 5 bases and J lost 3 bases. CDR1 and CDR2 (germline): SGHTA, FQGNSA. The CDR3 sequence is 14 residues long. The CDR3 nucleotides are TGTGCCAGCAGCCCGGGACTAGCGGAAGAGACCCAGTACTTC. This sequence encodes CASSPGLAEETQYF.

In its sample, this clonotype was seen many times. CDR3 region: CASITSWSSEQYF. The CDR3 DNA reads as TGTGCCAGCATTACATCTTGGTCGAGCGAGCAGTACTTC. The chain uses TRBV6-5 and TRBJ2-7; the D is unclear. Germline CDR1 and CDR2: MNHEY and SVGAGI. The CDR3 length is 13 residues. The V gene lost 7 bases and the J gene lost 6 bases, with 16 bases spanning the gap.

This clonotype was picked up a small number of times. The chain links TRBV4-3 to TRBJ2-7; D gene uncertain. This CDR3 is 16 amino acids long. The germline CDR1 and CDR2 sequences are LGHNA and YSLEER. V dropped 0 bases and J dropped 2 bases, with 14 bases sitting between them. The CDR3 is CASSQDRAAPPYEQYF. DNA for the CDR3: TGCGCCAGCAGCCAAGATAGGGCAGCTCCTCCCTACGAGCAGTACTTC.

V and J are TRBV5-1 and TRBJ1-1, with TRBD1 identical over 7 bases. Germline assignment: CDR1 SGHRS and CDR2 YFSETQ. With 5 bases clipped from V and 0 bases from J, the junction kept 10 bases outside the gene matches. The CDR3 sequence is 16 residues long. CDR3 region: CASRVTSGQMNTEAFF. The CDR3 DNA reads TGCGCCAGCAGGGTTACCTCGGGACAGATGAACACTGAAGCTTTCTTT. Using reference TRBV5-1 and TRBJ1-1 for the parts outside the CDR3, the full variable domain is KAGVTQTPRYLIKTRGQQVTLSCSPISGHRSVSWYQQTPGQGLQFLFEYFSETQRNKGNFPGRFSGRQFSNSRSEMNVSTLELGDSALYLCASRVTSGQMNTEAFFGQGTRLTVV.

This clonotype was seen at least ten times. This chain connects TRBV27 to TRBJ1-2; weak D call: TRBD1 (6 bases). In germline, CDR1 is MNHEY, CDR2 SMNVEV (reference sequence). The germline V and J ends were trimmed by 2 bases and 4 bases, with 14 bases remaining between them. The CDR3 length is 15 residues. DNA of the CDR3: TGTGCCAGCAGTTTAAGTCAGGGGATTAGCTATGGCTACACCTTC. It translates to CASSLSQGISYGYTF.

V is TRBV7-6 and J is TRBJ1-4; possible D gene TRBD1, 5 bases. Trimming pared 1 base from V and 3 bases from J, leaving 9 bases between. From germline, CDR1 is SGHVS and CDR2 FNYEAQ. CDR3 length: 15 amino acids. CDR3 nucleotides: TGTGCCAGCAGCTTAGGGGGCATGTCTAATGAAAAACTGTTTTTT. Amino acids: CASSLGGMSNEKLFF.

This clonotype was counted only a few times. The rearrangement joins TRBV9 to TRBJ2-7; no firm D call. With 5 bases removed from V and 3 bases from J, the gap between germline ends came to 12 bases. Germline CDR1 reads SGDLS; CDR2 reads YYNGEE. CDR3 length: 13 amino acids. The CDR3 loop is CASSRTPNYEQYF. In nucleotides, the CDR3 is TGTGCCAGCAGTCGAACGCCGAACTACGAGCAGTACTTC.

This clonotype was counted many times. CDR3 bases: TGCAGTGCCCCGCCGACTGGAGCTGGGACCCAGTACTTC. Protein product: CSAPPTGAGTQYF. V and J are TRBV20-1 and TRBJ2-5, with unresolved D. The V and J ends lost 6 bases and 7 bases respectively, with 18 bases between them. This CDR3 region has 13 residues. Germline-derived CDR1 and CDR2 are DFQATT and SNEGSKA (reference sequence).

In its sample, this clonotype was seen a few times. The chain links TRBV15 to TRBJ2-5; D gene unclear. Germline V lookup: CDR1 LNHNV, CDR2 YYDKDF (reference sequence). V lost 0 bases and J lost 1, with 3 bases in between. This CDR3 contains 13 residues. The CDR3 DNA sequence: TGTGCCACCAGCAGAGATGGCCAAGAGACCCAGTACTTC. Its protein is CATSRDGQETQYF.

This clonotype was counted only a few times. V gene TRBV29-1 combines with J gene TRBJ2-7; tentative D call: TRBD2 (5 bases). This CDR3 spans 12 amino acids. From germline, CDR1 is SQVTM and CDR2 ANQGSEA. Trimming pared 6 bases from V and 4 bases from J, leaving 13 bases between. The DNA of the CDR3 is TGCAGCGTCGGGATTTTGGGTTACGAGCAGTACTTC. It is translated as CSVGILGYEQYF.